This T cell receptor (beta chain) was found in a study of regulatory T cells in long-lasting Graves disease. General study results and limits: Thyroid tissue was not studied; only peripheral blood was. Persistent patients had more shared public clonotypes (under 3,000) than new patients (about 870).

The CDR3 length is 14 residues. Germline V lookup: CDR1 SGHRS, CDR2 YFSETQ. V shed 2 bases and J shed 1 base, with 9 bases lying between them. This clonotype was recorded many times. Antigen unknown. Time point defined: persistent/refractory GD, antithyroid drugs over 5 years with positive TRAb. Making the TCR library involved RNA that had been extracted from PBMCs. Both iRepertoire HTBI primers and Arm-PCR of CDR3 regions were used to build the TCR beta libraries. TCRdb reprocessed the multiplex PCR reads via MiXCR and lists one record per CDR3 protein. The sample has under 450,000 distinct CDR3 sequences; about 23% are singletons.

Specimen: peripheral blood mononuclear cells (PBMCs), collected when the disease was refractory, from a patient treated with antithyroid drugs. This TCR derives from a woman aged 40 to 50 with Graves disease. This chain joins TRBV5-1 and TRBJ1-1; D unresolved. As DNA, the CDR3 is TGCGCCAGCAGCTTCCCGGGGAAGAACACTGAAGCTTTCTTT. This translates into CASSFPGKNTEAFF. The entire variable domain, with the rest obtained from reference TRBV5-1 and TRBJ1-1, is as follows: KAGVTQTPRYLIKTRGQQVTLSCSPISGHRSVSWYQQTPGQGLQFLFEYFSETQRNKGNFPGRFSGRQFSNSRSEMNVSTLELGDSALYLCASSFPGKNTEAFFGQGTRLTVV.